This entry concerns a single TCR beta chain. Its antigen is unknown. Germline loops: CDR1 SEHNR, CDR2 FQNEAQ (reference sequence). V lost 1 base and J 4 bases, leaving 14 bases between the germline ends. CDR3 length equals 15 residues. The sample belongs to a study of shared clonotypes between healthy human individuals. Study results and limitations: A handful of donors had 5% to 6.5% of their naive CD4 clonotypes in common. Despite large depth, sorted-subset datasets appeared incompletely sequenced.

Profiled with immunoSEQ multiplex PCR; TCRdb holds only in-frame clones, not every one. The table has under 600,000 clones, about 96% seen once. V usage is TRBV7-9 and J usage is TRBJ2-7; tentatively, D is TRBD1 (7 bases). The sequencing input was naive CD4+ T cells sorted from blood. The subset denotes: CD45RA+ positively selected. The receptor was derived from a woman under 40 in good health. CDR3 nucleotides: TGTGCCAGCAGCTTAGACCAGGGGGGATGGTACGAGCAGTACTTC. Protein product: CASSLDQGGWYEQYF.